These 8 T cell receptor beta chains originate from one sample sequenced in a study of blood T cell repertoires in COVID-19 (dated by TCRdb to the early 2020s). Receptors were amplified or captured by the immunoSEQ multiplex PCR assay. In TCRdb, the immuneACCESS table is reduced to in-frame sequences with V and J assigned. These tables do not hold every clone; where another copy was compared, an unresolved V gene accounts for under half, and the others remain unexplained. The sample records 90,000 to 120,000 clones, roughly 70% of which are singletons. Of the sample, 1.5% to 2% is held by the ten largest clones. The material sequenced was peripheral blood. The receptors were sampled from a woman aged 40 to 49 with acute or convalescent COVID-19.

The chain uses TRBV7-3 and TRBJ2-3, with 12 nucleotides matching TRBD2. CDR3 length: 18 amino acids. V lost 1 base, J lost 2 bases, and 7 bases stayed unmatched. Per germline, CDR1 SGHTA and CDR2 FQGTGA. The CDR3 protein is CASSLSPPSGGVTDTQYF. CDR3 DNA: TGTGCCAGCAGCTTAAGCCCCCCTAGCGGGGGGGTCACAGATACGCAGTATTTT.

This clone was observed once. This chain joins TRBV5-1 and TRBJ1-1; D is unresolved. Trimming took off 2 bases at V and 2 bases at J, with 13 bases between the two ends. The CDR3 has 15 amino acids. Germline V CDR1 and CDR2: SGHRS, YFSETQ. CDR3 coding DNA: TGCGCCAGCAGCTTTGGAGAGCTATCAAACACTGAAGCTTTCTTT. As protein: CASSFGELSNTEAFF.

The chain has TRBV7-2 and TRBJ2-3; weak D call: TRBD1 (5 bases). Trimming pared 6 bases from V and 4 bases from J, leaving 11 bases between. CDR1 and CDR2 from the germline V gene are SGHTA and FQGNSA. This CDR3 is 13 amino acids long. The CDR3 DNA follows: TGTGCCAGCAGGCCTGGGGCAGCAGATACGCAGTATTTT. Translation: CASRPGAADTQYF.

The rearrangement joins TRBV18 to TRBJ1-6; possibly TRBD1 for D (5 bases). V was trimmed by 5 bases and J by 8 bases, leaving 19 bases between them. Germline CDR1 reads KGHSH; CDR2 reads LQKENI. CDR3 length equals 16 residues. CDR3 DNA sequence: TGTGCCAGCTCAGCGACAGACGGCAGACCATATTCACCCCTCCACTTT. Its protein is CASSATDGRPYSPLHF. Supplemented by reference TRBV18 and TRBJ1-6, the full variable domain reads NAGVMQNPRHLVRRRGQEARLRCSPMKGHSHVYWYRQLPEEGLKFMVYLQKENIIDESGMPKERFSAEFPKEGPSILRIQQVVRGDSAAYFCASSATDGRPYSPLHFGNGTRLTVT.

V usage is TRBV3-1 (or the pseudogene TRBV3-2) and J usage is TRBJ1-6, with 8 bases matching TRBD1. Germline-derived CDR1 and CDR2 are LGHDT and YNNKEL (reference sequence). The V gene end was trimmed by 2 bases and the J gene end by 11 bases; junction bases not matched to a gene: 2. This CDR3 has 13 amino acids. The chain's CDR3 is CASSQQTGAPLHF. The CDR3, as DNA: TGTGCCAGCAGCCAACAGACAGGGGCACCCCTCCACTTT.

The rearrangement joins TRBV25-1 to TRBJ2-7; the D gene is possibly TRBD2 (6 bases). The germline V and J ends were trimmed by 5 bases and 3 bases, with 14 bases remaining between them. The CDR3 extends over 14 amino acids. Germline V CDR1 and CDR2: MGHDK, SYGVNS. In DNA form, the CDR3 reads TGTGCCAGCAGTTCCACCGGGGGTAGCTACGAGCAGTACTTC. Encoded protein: CASSSTGGSYEQYF.

CDR3 in amino acids: CASSQNNEQFF. For the CDR3, the DNA is TGTGCCAGCAGCCAGAACAATGAGCAGTTCTTC. The rearrangement links TRBV7-2 to TRBJ2-1; D is unresolved. The CDR3 spans 11 residues. Germline CDR1 and CDR2: SGHTA and FQGNSA. V lost 5 bases to trimming and J lost 5 bases, with 4 bases between them.

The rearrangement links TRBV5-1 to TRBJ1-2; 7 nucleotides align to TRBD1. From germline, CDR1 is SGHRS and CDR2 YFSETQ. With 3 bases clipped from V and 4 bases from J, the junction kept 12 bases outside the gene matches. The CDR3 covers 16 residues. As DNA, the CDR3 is TGCGCCAGCAGCTCAGGACAGGCCCAAGGGGGCTATGGCTACACCTTC. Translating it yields CASSSGQAQGGYGYTF.